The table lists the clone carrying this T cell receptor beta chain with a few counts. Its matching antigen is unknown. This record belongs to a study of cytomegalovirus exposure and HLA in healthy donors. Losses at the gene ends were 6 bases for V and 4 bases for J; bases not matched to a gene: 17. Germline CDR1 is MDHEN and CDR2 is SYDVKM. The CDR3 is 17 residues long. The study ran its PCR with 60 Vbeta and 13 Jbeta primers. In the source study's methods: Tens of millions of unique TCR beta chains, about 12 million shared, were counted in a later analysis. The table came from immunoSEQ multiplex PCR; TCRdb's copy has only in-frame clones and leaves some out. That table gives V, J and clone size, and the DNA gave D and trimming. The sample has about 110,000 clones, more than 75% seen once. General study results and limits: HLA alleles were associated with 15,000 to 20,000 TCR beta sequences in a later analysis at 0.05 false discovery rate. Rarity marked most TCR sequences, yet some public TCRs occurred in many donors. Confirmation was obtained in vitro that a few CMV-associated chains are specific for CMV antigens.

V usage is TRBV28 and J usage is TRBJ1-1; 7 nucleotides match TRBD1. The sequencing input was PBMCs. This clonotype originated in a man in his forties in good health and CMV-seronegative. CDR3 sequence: CASRLQGKVLGGTEAFF. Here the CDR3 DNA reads TGTGCCAGCAGGCTACAGGGGAAGGTTTTGGGTGGCACTGAAGCTTTCTTT.